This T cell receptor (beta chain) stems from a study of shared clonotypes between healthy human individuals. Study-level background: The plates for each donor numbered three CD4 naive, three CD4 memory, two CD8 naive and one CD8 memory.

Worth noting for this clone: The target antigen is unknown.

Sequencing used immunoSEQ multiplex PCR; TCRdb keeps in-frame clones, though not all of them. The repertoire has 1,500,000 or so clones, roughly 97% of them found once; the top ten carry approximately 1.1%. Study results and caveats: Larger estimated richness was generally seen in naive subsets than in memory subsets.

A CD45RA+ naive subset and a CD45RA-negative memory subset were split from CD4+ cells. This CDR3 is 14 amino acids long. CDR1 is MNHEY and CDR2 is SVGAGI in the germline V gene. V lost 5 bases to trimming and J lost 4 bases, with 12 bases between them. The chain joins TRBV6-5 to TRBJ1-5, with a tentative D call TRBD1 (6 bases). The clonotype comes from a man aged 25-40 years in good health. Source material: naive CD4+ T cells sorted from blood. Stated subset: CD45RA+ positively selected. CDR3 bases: TGTGCCAGCAGTCTAGGACAGCGAAATCAGCCCCAGCATTTT. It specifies CASSLGQRNQPQHF.